These T cell receptor beta chains were read from a single sample in a study of blood T cell repertoires in COVID-19. The repertoire was sequenced with immunoSEQ multiplex PCR; TCRdb's copy has only in-frame clones and lacks some. The sample contains approximately 40,000 clones, about 86% of which appear only once. Sequencing input: peripheral blood. Receptors were obtained from a human donor in a cohort sampled during active COVID-19. The CDR3 runs from the conserved cysteine through the conserved F or W. Each record gives: V gene, J gene, CDR3 length, clone size, D gene, CDR3 protein, CDR3 DNA. A D gene is named only where the DNA matches it firmly. A clone size is listed for some rows: how often the clone was seen (once, few, many), or a class if it is expanded.

TRBV5-1,TRBJ2-7,12,-,TRBD2,CASKAGEYEQYF,TGCGCCAGCAAAGCGGGGGAGTACGAGCAGTACTTC
TRBV6-2/TRBV6-3,TRBJ1-5,20,few,-,CASSYGGSGRGKHSNQPQHF,TGTGCCAGCAGTTACGGCGGGAGTGGCAGGGGCAAACATAGCAATCAGCCCCAGCATTTT
TRBV4-2,TRBJ1-5,16,-,-,CASSQVYGQRNQPQHF,TGTGCCAGCAGCCAAGTTTACGGACAGAGAAATCAGCCCCAGCATTTT
TRBV6-2/TRBV6-3,TRBJ2-3,17,-,TRBD2,CASSSLRLAGGGDTQYF,TGTGCCAGCAGCTCCCTGAGACTAGCGGGGGGCGGAGATACGCAGTATTTT
TRBV5-6,TRBJ1-4,18,-,-,CASSFRNRQLTTNEKLFF,TGTGCCAGCAGCTTTCGAAACCGACAACTCACAACTAATGAAAAACTGTTTTTT
TRBV6-6,TRBJ1-5,15,-,-,CASSYSTTSGQPQHF,TGTGCCAGCAGTTACTCCACGACAAGCGGGCAGCCCCAGCATTTT
TRBV25-1,TRBJ1-1,14,-,-,CASRISEVNTEAFF,TGTGCCAGCAGAATCAGCGAGGTGAACACTGAAGCTTTCTTT
TRBV2,TRBJ2-3,14,-,-,CASKGGRSTDTQYF,TGTGCCAGCAAGGGGGGGCGGAGCACAGATACGCAGTATTTT
TRBV5-1,TRBJ1-1,13,-,-,CASSFELNTEAFF,TGCGCCAGCAGCTTTGAGTTGAACACTGAAGCTTTCTTT
TRBV2,TRBJ1-6,16,-,-,CASSEEGVSPYSPLHF,TGTGCCAGCAGTGAGGAGGGTGTCAGTCCCTATTCACCCCTCCACTTT
TRBV9,TRBJ2-3,14,-,-,CASSDSGRTDTQYF,TGTGCCAGCAGCGATAGCGGCCGAACAGATACGCAGTATTTT
TRBV5-4,TRBJ2-3,15,-,TRBD2,CASSVTSGGADTQYF,TGTGCCAGCAGCGTGACTAGCGGGGGGGCAGATACGCAGTATTTT
TRBV19,TRBJ2-7,16,-,-,CASSGTSGRMVYEQYF,TGTGCCAGTAGTGGTACGTCAGGGAGGATGGTTTACGAGCAGTACTTC
TRBV27,TRBJ2-1,19,-,TRBD2,CASSLLLAGGLPAYNEQFF,TGTGCCAGCAGTTTACTACTAGCGGGGGGCTTACCAGCCTACAATGAGCAGTTCTTC
TRBV29-1,TRBJ1-1,15,-,TRBD1,CSANLIGGQGAINGF,TGCAGCGCTAATCTCATAGGGGGACAGGGGGCCATAAACGGGTTT
TRBV3-1/TRBV3-2,TRBJ2-1,13,-,-,CASSLSSYNEQFF,TGTGCCAGCAGCCTCAGCTCCTACAATGAGCAGTTCTTC
TRBV6-6,TRBJ2-3,17,-,TRBD2,CASSPWTSGGAKDTQYF,TGTGCCAGCAGTCCTTGGACTAGCGGGGGGGCAAAAGATACGCAGTATTTT
TRBV5-1,TRBJ2-7,15,once,TRBD2,CASNPMTRGSYEQYF,TGCGCCAGCAACCCTATGACGCGGGGGTCATACGAGCAGTACTTC
TRBV11-2,TRBJ1-1,15,few,TRBD1,CASSPSRQGRTEAFF,TGTGCCAGCAGCCCCTCGCGACAGGGAAGGACTGAAGCTTTCTTT
TRBV4-2,TRBJ2-5,14,-,TRBD1,CASSQRQGLETQYF,TGTGCCAGCAGCCAACGACAGGGTCTAGAGACCCAGTACTTC
TRBV5-4,TRBJ1-1,14,-,-,CASSLARANTEAFF,TGTGCCAGCAGCTTGGCCCGAGCGAACACTGAAGCTTTCTTT
TRBV4-1,TRBJ1-2,15,-,-,CASRQSSVRNYGYTF,TGCGCCAGCAGGCAAAGCTCTGTCAGGAACTATGGCTACACCTTC
TRBV27,TRBJ1-5,12,few,-,CASSFRGQPQHF,TGTGCCAGCAGTTTTCGCGGGCAGCCCCAGCATTTT
TRBV6-2/TRBV6-3,TRBJ2-3,14,-,TRBD1,CASSWTGRTDTQYF,TGTGCCAGCAGTTGGACAGGGAGAACAGATACGCAGTATTTT
TRBV6-5,TRBJ2-7,15,-,-,CASSYSAGVPYEQYF,TGTGCCAGCAGTTACTCGGCAGGGGTTCCCTACGAGCAGTACTTC
TRBV20-1,TRBJ1-3,13,-,-,CSASDRSRNTIYF,TGCAGTGCTAGTGACAGGTCCAGAAACACCATATATTTT
TRBV28,TRBJ2-7,12,-,TRBD2,CASSNSGDEQYF,TGTGCCAGCAGTAATAGCGGGGACGAGCAGTACTTC
TRBV6-1,TRBJ1-6,17,-,TRBD1,CASSVPNTGAGGSPLHF,TGTGCCAGCAGTGTTCCCAATACAGGGGCAGGGGGATCACCCCTCCACTTT
TRBV3-1/TRBV3-2,TRBJ2-3,14,once,-,CASSHARDTDTQYF,TGTGCCAGCAGCCATGCGAGAGACACAGATACGCAGTATTTT
TRBV28,TRBJ1-2,13,-,-,CASSSTGSYGYTF,TGTGCCAGCAGTTCTACAGGGAGCTATGGCTACACCTTC
TRBV5-1,TRBJ1-6,13,-,-,CASSPGNNSPLHF,TGCGCCAGCAGTCCAGGGAATAATTCACCCCTCCACTTT
TRBV28,TRBJ1-2,15,-,TRBD1,CASSFSTGDVYGYTF,TGTGCCAGCAGTTTTAGCACAGGGGACGTCTATGGCTACACCTTC
TRBV19,TRBJ1-2,14,-,TRBD1,CASSTIGTGDGYTF,TGTGCCAGTAGTACAATCGGGACAGGGGACGGCTACACCTTC
TRBV12-5,TRBJ2-2,17,-,TRBD1,CASSPGQGARDTGELFF,TGTGCTAGTAGTCCGGGACAGGGGGCGCGAGACACCGGGGAGCTGTTTTTT
TRBV7-8,TRBJ1-4,14,-,-,CASSLYGKVEKLFF,TGTGCCAGCAGCTTATACGGGAAAGTTGAAAAACTGTTTTTT
TRBV27,TRBJ2-7,15,-,-,CASRLSSVGPYEQYF,TGTGCCAGCAGATTGTCAAGCGTCGGCCCATACGAGCAGTACTTC
TRBV6-5,TRBJ1-6,14,-,-,CASSYAGSQFTLHF,TGTGCCAGCAGTTACGCCGGGTCCCAGTTCACCCTCCACTTT
TRBV12-3/TRBV12-4,TRBJ1-2,13,-,-,CASSFEQLRDYTF,TGTGCCAGCAGTTTTGAACAGTTACGCGACTACACCTTC
TRBV6-5,TRBJ1-5,15,-,-,CASRRKREPNQPQHF,TGTGCCAGCAGGAGAAAGAGGGAGCCAAATCAGCCCCAGCATTTT
TRBV19,TRBJ2-5,16,-,TRBD1,CASSSSGAGGRETQYF,TGTGCCAGTAGTTCGAGCGGAGCAGGGGGCAGGGAGACCCAGTACTTC
TRBV29-1,TRBJ2-1,18,-,TRBD2,CSVESFMSGGVTYNEQFF,TGCAGCGTTGAAAGCTTTATGAGCGGGGGGGTTACCTACAATGAGCAGTTCTTC
TRBV7-9,TRBJ1-1,14,-,-,CASSPGIQNYEAFF,TGTGCCAGCAGCCCAGGGATCCAGAACTATGAAGCTTTCTTT